Listed below are T cell receptor beta chains from one sample, sequenced in a study of Graves' ophthalmopathy and Graves' hyperthyroidism. MiXCR, run by TCRdb on the multiplex PCR reads, gives a single entry per CDR3 protein. The sample has about 660,000 distinct CDR3 sequences; roughly 41% are singletons. The sample was peripheral blood. The source of these receptors is an adult man with Graves' ophthalmopathy. Each CDR3 is given without its conserved first and last residue. Size tells how often a clone was seen (once, few, many) or the class of an expanded clone, and some rows leave it out.

clone_size | v_call | cdr3_aa
few | TRBV11-2 | ASGGTSGTYEQY
. | TRBV5-1 | ASSLGGTGSYGYT
many | TRBV4-2 | ASSQDRGSGYT
few | TRBV15 | ATSSYSGQGSQPQH
few | TRBV20-1 | SALDRGPYEQY
many | TRBV7-2 | ASSWTGVSSYEQY
. | TRBV2 | ASSELLAEQY
. | TRBV6-6 | ATRDREALH
. | TRBV2 | ASRTGNSGQPQH
. | TRBV20-1 | SARTQPGRQY
. | TRBV6-6 | ASSYKGESYEQY
many | TRBV20-1 | SARDDRGQETQY
many | TRBV19 | ASSGAANEKLF
many | TRBV12-3/TRBV12-4 | ASSTPGQGYGYT
. | TRBV4-1 | ASSQGGHGYT
few | TRBV6-5 | ASSYLGLPSYEQY
. | TRBV14 | ASSPTGGAYTGELF
many | TRBV10-3 | ASSPKPTRNQPQH
. | TRBV6-5 | ASSYSTGTVGNTIY
. | TRBV12-3/TRBV12-4 | ASRRGFETQY
. | TRBV10-3 | AISEENGYGYT